Detailed here is one TCR beta chain. The antigen is undetermined. PCR employed 60 Vbeta and 13 Jbeta primers. Sequenced by immunoSEQ multiplex PCR; TCRdb stores in-frame clones only, minus some. This repertoire shows under 200,000 clones, almost 85% found once; its top ten account for approximately 0.47%. The source of the sample is a study of cytomegalovirus exposure and HLA in healthy donors. Findings and caveats of the study: Most TCR beta V segments were productive about 90% or about 30% of the time in an earlier analysis. Later on, an analysis found that several of the most significant clusters appeared to be linked to common viral pathogens, which included parvovirus B19.

Healthy bone marrow donors made up the cohort. Though nominally healthy at sampling, donors likely had unrecorded immune exposures. The CDR3 length is 15 residues. Germline V gene data show CDR1 as SNHLY and CDR2 as FYNNEI. Trimming took 9 bases from V and 3 from J, leaving 19 bases between them. The specimen was PBMCs. This sequence originates from a woman aged 45-65 years in good health and CMV-seronegative. This sequence joins TRBV2 and TRBJ2-3, with D maybe TRBD1 (5 bases). CDR3 coding DNA: TGTGCCAGTTCACGTGGGCTGGGGCTGACAGATACGCAGTATTTT. Residues: CASSRGLGLTDTQYF.